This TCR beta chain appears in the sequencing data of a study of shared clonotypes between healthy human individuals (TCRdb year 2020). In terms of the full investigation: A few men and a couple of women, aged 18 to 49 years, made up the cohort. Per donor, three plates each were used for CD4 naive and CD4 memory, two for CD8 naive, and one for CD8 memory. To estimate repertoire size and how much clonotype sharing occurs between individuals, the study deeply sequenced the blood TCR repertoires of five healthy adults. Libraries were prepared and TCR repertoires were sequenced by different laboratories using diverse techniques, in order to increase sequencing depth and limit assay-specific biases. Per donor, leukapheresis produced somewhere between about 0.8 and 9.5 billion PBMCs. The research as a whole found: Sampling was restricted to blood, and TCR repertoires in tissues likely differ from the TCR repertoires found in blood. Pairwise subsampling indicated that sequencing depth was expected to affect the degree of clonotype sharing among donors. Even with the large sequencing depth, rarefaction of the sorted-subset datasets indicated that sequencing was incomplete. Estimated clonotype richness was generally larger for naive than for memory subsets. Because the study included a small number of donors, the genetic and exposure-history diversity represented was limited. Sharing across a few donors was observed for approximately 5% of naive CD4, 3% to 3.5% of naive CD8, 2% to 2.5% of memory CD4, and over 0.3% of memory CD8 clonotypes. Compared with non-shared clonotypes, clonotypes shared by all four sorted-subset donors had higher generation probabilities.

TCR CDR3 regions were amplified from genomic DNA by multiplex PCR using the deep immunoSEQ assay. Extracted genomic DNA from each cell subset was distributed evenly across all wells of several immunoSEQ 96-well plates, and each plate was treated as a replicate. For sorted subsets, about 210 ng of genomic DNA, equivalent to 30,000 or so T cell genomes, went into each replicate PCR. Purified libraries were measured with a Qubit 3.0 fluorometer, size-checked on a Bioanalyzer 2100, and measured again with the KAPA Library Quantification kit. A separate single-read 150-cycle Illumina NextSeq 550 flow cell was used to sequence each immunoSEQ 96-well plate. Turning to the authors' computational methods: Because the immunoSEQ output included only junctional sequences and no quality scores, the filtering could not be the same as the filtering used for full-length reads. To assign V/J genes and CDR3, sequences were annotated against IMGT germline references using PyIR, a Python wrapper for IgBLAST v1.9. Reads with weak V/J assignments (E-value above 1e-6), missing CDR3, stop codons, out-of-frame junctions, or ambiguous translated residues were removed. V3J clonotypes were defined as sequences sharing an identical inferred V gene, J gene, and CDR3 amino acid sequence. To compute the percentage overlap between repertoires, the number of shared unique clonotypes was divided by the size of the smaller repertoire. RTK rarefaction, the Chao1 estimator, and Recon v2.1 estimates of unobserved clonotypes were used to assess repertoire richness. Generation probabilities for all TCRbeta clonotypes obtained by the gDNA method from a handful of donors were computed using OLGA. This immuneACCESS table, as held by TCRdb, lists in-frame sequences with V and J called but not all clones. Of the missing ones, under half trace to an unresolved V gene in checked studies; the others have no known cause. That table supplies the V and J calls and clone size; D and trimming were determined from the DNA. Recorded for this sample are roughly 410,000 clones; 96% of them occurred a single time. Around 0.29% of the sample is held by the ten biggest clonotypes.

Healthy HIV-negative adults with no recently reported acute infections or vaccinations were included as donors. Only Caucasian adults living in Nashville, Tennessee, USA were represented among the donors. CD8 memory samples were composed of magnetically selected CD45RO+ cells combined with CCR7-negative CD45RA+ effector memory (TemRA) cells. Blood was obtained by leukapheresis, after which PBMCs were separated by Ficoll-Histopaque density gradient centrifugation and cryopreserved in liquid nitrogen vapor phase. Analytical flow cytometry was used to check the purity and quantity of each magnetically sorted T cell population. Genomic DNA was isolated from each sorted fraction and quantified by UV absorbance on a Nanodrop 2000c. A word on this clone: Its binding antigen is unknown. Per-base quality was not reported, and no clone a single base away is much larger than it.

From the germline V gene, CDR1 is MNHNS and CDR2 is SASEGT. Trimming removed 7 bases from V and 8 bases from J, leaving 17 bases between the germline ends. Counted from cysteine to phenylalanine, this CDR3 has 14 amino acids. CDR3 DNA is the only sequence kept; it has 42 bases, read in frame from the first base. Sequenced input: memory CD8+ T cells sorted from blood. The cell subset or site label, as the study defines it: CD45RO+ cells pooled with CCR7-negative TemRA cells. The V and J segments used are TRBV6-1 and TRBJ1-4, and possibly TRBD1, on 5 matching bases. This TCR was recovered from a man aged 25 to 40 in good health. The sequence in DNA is TGTGCCAGCACCGCCGGGGGGTTAGGGGAAAAACTGTTTTTT. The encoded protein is CASTAGGLGEKLFF.